This T cell receptor beta chain emerged from a study of blood T cell repertoires in COVID-19. Study overall: Sites across the United States, Italy and Spain contributed samples from acute and convalescent COVID-19. Nucleic acid was either cDNA or gDNA, and it came from T cells, B-cell-depleted T cells, or PBMCs.

The data were produced by immunoSEQ multiplex PCR, yet TCRdb's version contains in-frame clones alone and is incomplete. The table records fewer than 300,000 clones, approximately 80% of them present only once. The CDR3 has 14 amino acids. In germline, CDR1 is SQVTM, CDR2 ANQGSEA. V lost 3 bases and J lost 4; bases outside the gene matches: 7. This clone appeared a single time. The receptor was derived from a woman in her fifties or sixties with active or convalescent COVID-19. The sample was peripheral blood. This chain uses TRBV29-1 with TRBJ1-2, with 8 bases lining up with TRBD1. CDR3 nucleotides: TGCAGCGTTGAGGGGCAGGGGGCAGTCTATGGCTACACCTTC. It translates to CSVEGQGAVYGYTF.